Presented here are 30 T cell receptor beta chains from one specimen sequenced in a study of T cells in women clearing cervical HPV infection (dated by TCRdb to 2017 to 2018). The method was the immunoSEQ multiplex PCR assay. TCRdb limited this immuneACCESS table to in-frame rearrangements with V and J called. A share of clones is missing; checked studies link under half to unresolved V genes, and the rest is unexplained. This specimen's table enumerates around 38,000 clones. About 8% of the sample goes to the ten largest clones. The material sequenced was blood buffy coat. These receptors all stem from a woman between 18 and 75 years old with a cervical HPV16 infection that either progressed to CIN3+ or cleared (not recorded which).

Regarding this clone: A junction end diverges from the germline sequence, so it may reflect a read error. Coverage ceases 3 residues before the CDR3 finishes, and the germline J gene fills in the end. The chain links TRBV7-7 to TRBJ2-5, with D tentatively TRBD1 (5 bases). Germline loops: CDR1 SSHAT, CDR2 FNYEAQ (reference sequence). This CDR3 is built from 14 residues. CDR3 DNA, as far as it was read: TGTGCTAGCAGCATCGATACAGGTGGAGAGACC. Protein sequence: CASSIDTGGET. In full, the CDR3 reads CASSIDTGGETQYF.

On this clone itself: The CDR3 is cut off 3 residues early in the read; its end comes from the germline J gene. The rearrangement uses TRBV20-1 and TRBJ2-3; 11 bases fit TRBD2. Germline CDR1 is DFQATT and CDR2 is SNEGSKA (reference sequence). This CDR3 spans 16 amino acids. V was clipped by 6 bases and J by 0 bases; unmatched bases: 8. This CDR3 reads CSAHTSGSRSTDTQYF. The sequenced part of the CDR3 DNA is TGCAGTGCACACACTAGCGGGAGTAGGAGCACAGATACG.

In the case of this clone: The sequence runs out 3 residues before the end of the CDR3; the remainder is reconstructed from the germline J gene. The chain recombines TRBV28 with TRBJ2-7; 7 nucleotides line up with TRBD1. The length of the CDR3 is 12 residues. V lost 10 bases, J lost 3 bases, and 6 bases stayed unmatched. The germline CDR1 and CDR2 sequences are MDHEN and SYDVKM. CDR3: CATRGQLYEQYF. CDR3 DNA, as far as it was read: TGTGCCACCAGGGGACAGCTCTACGAG.

Points on this clone: The observed sequence ends 3 residues before the CDR3 terminus, with the missing tail filled in from the germline J gene. V gene TRBV6-4 combines with J gene TRBJ2-2, with D perhaps matching TRBD2 (6 bases). V was trimmed by 4 bases and J by 3 bases, leaving 12 bases between them. Germline lookup yields CDR1 MRHNA and CDR2 SNTAGT. This CDR3 region has 15 residues. CDR3 residues: CASSVGGVDTGELFF. CDR3 bases read: TGTGCCAGCAGTGTAGGCGGGGTCGACACCGGGGAG.

Remarks on this clone: The read terminates 3 residues before the CDR3 end, so the remaining end is supplied by the germline J gene. This chain connects TRBV2 to TRBJ2-7; TRBD2 is a possible D gene (6 bases). Trimming pared 7 bases from V and 0 bases from J, leaving 10 bases between. Germline-derived CDR1 and CDR2 are SNHLY and FYNNEI. The CDR3 loop spans 13 amino acids. The CDR3 loop is CASIRRDSYEQYF. The CDR3 DNA, read in part, is TGTGCCAGCATTCGGCGGGACTCCTACGAG.

As to this clone: The sequenced fragment ends 3 residues before the CDR3 boundary, so the rest is inferred from the germline J gene. This chain connects TRBV10-1 to TRBJ1-1; perhaps TRBD1 as D (5 bases). The CDR3 has 13 amino acids. Trimming pared 2 bases from V and 4 bases from J, leaving 8 bases between. The germline V gene encodes CDR1 WNHNN and CDR2 SYGVQD (reference sequence). Incomplete CDR3 DNA: TGCGCCAGCAGTGAGCCGGGGGGCACTGAA. Its protein product is CASSEPGGTE. The whole CDR3 sequence reads CASSEPGGTEAFF.

Concerning this clone itself: The read is 3 residues too short to cover the CDR3 end, so that end is filled in from the germline J gene. The chain is built from TRBV10-3 and TRBJ2-5, with D perhaps TRBD1 (5 bases). There are 14 residues in the CDR3. V was cut by 0 bases and J by 5 bases, with 10 bases left in between. The germline CDR1 and CDR2 sequences are ENHRY and SYGVKD. The CDR3 DNA, read in part, is TGTGCCATCAGTGAGTCGGAAGGGGTTGAGACC. This gives the protein CAISESEGVET. The CDR3 in its entirety is CAISESEGVETQYF.

Regarding this clone: The read comes to an end 3 residues before the CDR3 does, leaving the germline J gene to fill in the end. Other nucleotide sequences in the sample specify the same CDR3. The chain employs TRBV19 and TRBJ2-7, with D possibly being TRBD1 (5 bases). Germline loops: CDR1 LNHDA, CDR2 SQIVND (reference sequence). The CDR3 runs to 15 residues. Trimming cost V 2 bases and J 2 bases, with 13 bases left between them. Here the CDR3 reads CASSILGQGAYEQYF. The covered CDR3 bases are TGTGCCAGTAGTATACTCGGGCAGGGTGCCTACGAG.

A word on this clone: The read ends 3 residues before the CDR3 terminus; that terminus is restored from the germline J gene. J is TRBJ2-3 and V is TRBV5-4; D may be TRBD2 (5 bases). Germline V gene data show CDR1 as SGHNT and CDR2 as YYREEE (reference sequence). The CDR3 loop spans 14 amino acids. V lost 0 bases and J lost 5, with 10 bases in between. The CDR3 is CASSLGTSIDTQYF. The DNA read from the CDR3 is TGTGCCAGCAGCTTGGGCACTAGTATAGATACG.

As concerns this clone: The read finishes 3 residues shy of the CDR3 end, and the germline J gene is used to complete it. The chain employs TRBV20-1 and TRBJ1-2; TRBD1 matches at 7 bases. V was pared by 3 bases and J by 2 bases, with 3 bases of the junction left unmatched. This CDR3 contains 13 residues. CDR1 and CDR2 (germline): DFQATT, SNEGSKA (reference sequence). The CDR3 protein is CSASFRGNYGYTF. CDR3 bases read: TGCAGTGCTAGTTTCAGGGGGAACTATGGC.

Concerning this clone itself: The read falls 3 residues short of the CDR3 end, and the missing part is taken from the germline J gene. V is TRBV5-1 and J is TRBJ2-2; no clear D. Trimming cost V 2 bases and J 4 bases, with 12 bases left between them. CDR1 is SGHRS and CDR2 is YFSETQ in the germline V gene. The CDR3 has 15 amino acids. The CDR3 is CASSLRSEGTGELFF. CDR3 DNA (partial): TGCGCCAGCAGCTTACGCTCAGAAGGCACCGGGGAG. Filled out from reference TRBV5-1 and TRBJ2-2, the complete variable domain reads KAGVTQTPRYLIKTRGQQVTLSCSPISGHRSVSWYQQTPGQGLQFLFEYFSETQRNKGNFPGRFSGRQFSNSRSEMNVSTLELGDSALYLCASSLRSEGTGELFFGEGSRLTVL.

The CDR3 DNA, read in part, is TGTGCCAGTAGTATAGGTCCGAAGGACGAG. Amino acid sequence: CASSIGPKDE. The CDR3 reads in full as CASSIGPKDEQYF. The chain carries TRBV19 and TRBJ2-7; D is unresolved. The read comes to an end 3 residues before the CDR3 does, leaving the germline J gene to fill in the end. The germline CDR1 and CDR2 sequences are LNHDA and SQIVND (reference sequence). This CDR3 has 13 amino acids. Trimming removed 1 base at V and 5 bases at J, with 9 bases between.

As regards this clone: The missing CDR3 end, 3 residues past where the read stops, is filled in from the germline J gene. This chain uses TRBV6-2 or TRBV6-3 with TRBJ2-3, with 7 positions matching TRBD2. Trimming took 5 bases from V and 5 from J; bases not matched to a gene: 16. This CDR3 is built from 17 residues. Germline V gene lookup returns CDR1 MNHEY and CDR2 SVGEGT. CDR3 bases read: TGTGCCAGCAGTCCCCTTCTAGCGGTGGAATTTTTAGATACG. It yields the protein CASSPLLAVEFLDT. The CDR3 in full is CASSPLLAVEFLDTQYF.

Comments on this clone: The observed sequence ends 3 residues before the CDR3 terminus, with the missing tail filled in from the germline J gene. This sequence joins TRBV5-1 and TRBJ1-1; TRBD1 matches at 9 bases. This CDR3 is built from 17 residues. Per the germline V gene, CDR1 is SGHRS and CDR2 is YFSETQ. CDR3 DNA (partial): TGCGCCAGCAGCTTGGCCGGCTCGTGGGACAGGGAACTCGGA. This translates into CASSLAGSWDRELG. The whole CDR3 region reads CASSLAGSWDRELGAFF. Filled out from reference TRBV5-1 and TRBJ1-1, the complete variable domain reads KAGVTQTPRYLIKTRGQQVTLSCSPISGHRSVSWYQQTPGQGLQFLFEYFSETQRNKGNFPGRFSGRQFSNSRSEMNVSTLELGDSALYLCASSLAGSWDRELGAFFGQGTRLTVV.

With respect to this clone: Sequencing ends 3 residues short of the CDR3 end; the germline J gene provides the rest. This chain uses TRBV7-9 with TRBJ2-5; D uncertain. The CDR3 totals 13 residues. Germline CDR1 SEHNR, CDR2 FQNEAQ (reference sequence). V gave up 0 bases and J gave up 5 bases, with 7 bases separating them. CDR3 DNA (partial): TGTGCCAGCAGCTTAGCCGTGTTGGAGACC. This codes for CASSLAVLET. The CDR3 as a whole reads CASSLAVLETQYF.

In the case of this clone: The CDR3 end lies 3 residues beyond the end of the read and is filled in from the germline J gene. This chain uses TRBV7-8 with TRBJ2-3, with D possibly matching TRBD2 (6 bases). The CDR3 sequence is 14 residues long. The V and J ends lost 6 bases and 1 base respectively, with 11 bases between them. The V gene's germline CDR1 is SGHVS and CDR2 FQNEAQ. The CDR3 loop reads CASSQEGGTDTQYF. The sequenced part of the CDR3 DNA is TGTGCCAGCAGTCAGGAGGGCGGCACAGATACG.

Remarks on this clone: The CDR3 end is not reached by the read, which stops 3 residues before it; the germline J gene fills it in. The V call is TRBV18, the J call TRBJ2-1, with 11 bases identical to TRBD2. Per the germline V gene, CDR1 is KGHSH and CDR2 is LQKENI. This CDR3 comprises 16 residues. V lost 5 bases, J lost 2 bases, and 5 bases stayed unmatched. CDR3 bases read: TGTGCCAGCTCAAAAGATAGCGGGGGGGCCTACAATGAG. As protein: CASSKDSGGAYNE. The CDR3 reads in full as CASSKDSGGAYNEQFF.

A word on this clone: The read is 3 residues too short to cover the CDR3 end, so that end is filled in from the germline J gene. This chain links TRBV20-1 with TRBJ2-1; 11 nucleotides match TRBD2. V shed 3 bases, J shed 3 bases, and the junction held 7 bases outside the gene matches. The CDR3 is made up of 16 amino acids. CDR1 and CDR2 from the germline V gene are DFQATT and SNEGSKA (reference sequence). Incomplete CDR3 DNA: TGCAGTGCTAGTGCTAGCGGGGGGTGGGTCTACAATGAG. Amino acids: CSASASGGWVYNE. Given in full, the CDR3 is CSASASGGWVYNEQFF.

Note on this clone: The sequenced fragment ends 3 residues before the CDR3 boundary, so the rest is inferred from the germline J gene. This chain links TRBV4-1 with TRBJ1-5; TRBD1 might be the D (5 bases). The CDR3 consists of 14 residues. From germline, CDR1 is MGHRA and CDR2 YSYEKL. V was trimmed by 0 bases and J by 4 bases, leaving 7 bases between them. CDR3 protein: CASSQEQENQPQHF. The sequenced part of the CDR3 DNA is TGCGCCAGCAGCCAAGAACAGGAGAATCAGCCC.

Remarks on this clone: The read falls 3 residues short of the CDR3 end, and the missing part is taken from the germline J gene. V usage is TRBV10-1 and J usage is TRBJ2-3; D is possibly TRBD2 (6 bases). Trimming removed 5 bases from V and 0 bases from J, with 15 bases in between. Germline-derived CDR1 and CDR2 are WNHNN and SYGVQD (reference sequence). The length of the CDR3 is 16 residues. Incomplete CDR3 DNA: TGCGCCAGCAGTATAGCGGTGGGGCGCAGCACAGATACG. Translating gives CASSIAVGRSTDT. The full CDR3 protein reads CASSIAVGRSTDTQYF.

A remark on this clone: The CDR3 extends 3 residues past the end of the read, so its final part is completed from the germline J gene. The chain has TRBV7-7 and TRBJ2-2; TRBD1 matches 8 bases. The V segment lost 1 base and the J segment 7 bases; nucleotides outside the gene matches: 5. This CDR3 is built from 15 residues. CDR1 is SSHAT and CDR2 is FNYEAQ in the germline V gene (reference sequence). Here the CDR3 reads CASSLDGQGHGELFF. The CDR3 DNA, read in part, is TGTGCCAGCAGCTTAGATGGACAGGGTCACGGGGAG.

About this clone: The read terminates 3 residues ahead of where the CDR3 ends, so the germline J gene completes it. The rearrangement joins TRBV20-1 to TRBJ1-3, with 8 nucleotides matching TRBD1. This CDR3 spans 18 amino acids. V was pared by 0 bases and J by 0 bases, with 10 bases of the junction left unmatched. Germline assignment: CDR1 DFQATT and CDR2 SNEGSKA (reference sequence). The DNA read from the CDR3 is TGCAGTGCTAGAGATCGGGCAGGGGGCCGTAGCTCTGGAAACACC. Encoded protein: CSARDRAGGRSSGNT. In full, the CDR3 is CSARDRAGGRSSGNTIYF.

To note about this clone: Germline is not matched at one junction end, which may reflect a read error. The CDR3 end lies 3 residues beyond the end of the read and is filled in from the germline J gene. The rearrangement links TRBV7-2 to TRBJ1-2; D call uncertain. The germline V gene encodes CDR1 SGHTA and CDR2 FQGNSA. This CDR3 comprises 14 residues. CDR3 DNA, as far as it was read: TGTGTCAGCAGCTCCTCGTTAATTCAGTATGGC. Translation: CVSSSSLIQYG. The CDR3, in full, reads CVSSSSLIQYGYTF. The full variable domain, completed using reference TRBV7-2 and TRBJ1-2, is GAGVSQSPSNKVTEKGKDVELRCDPISGHTALYWYRQSLGQGLEFLIYFQGNSAPDKSGLPSDRFSAERTGGSVSTLTIQRTQQEDSAVYLCVSSSSLIQYGYTFGSGTRLTVV.

About this clone: The read is 3 residues too short to cover the CDR3 end, so that end is filled in from the germline J gene. The gene calls are TRBV29-1 and TRBJ1-3, with D uncertain. CDR3 length: 12 amino acids. Trimming pared 5 bases from V and 4 bases from J, leaving 9 bases between. Germline V gene sequence: CDR1 SQVTM, CDR2 ANQGSEA. The sequenced part of the CDR3 DNA is TGCAGCGTTCTCCCGGGGGGAAACACC. Translated, it gives CSVLPGGNT. Given in full, the CDR3 is CSVLPGGNTIYF.

As to this clone: The read is 3 residues too short to cover the CDR3 end, so that end is filled in from the germline J gene. The chain is built from TRBV19 and TRBJ1-1, with D perhaps matching TRBD1 (5 bases). In germline, CDR1 is LNHDA, CDR2 SQIVND (reference sequence). Trimming left V 7 bases short and J 4 bases short, with 16 bases between. There are 14 residues in the CDR3. CDR3 DNA, as far as it was read: TGTGCCAGTATCCCTACAGGAGAGAGCACTGAA. This translates into CASIPTGESTE. The full CDR3 reads CASIPTGESTEAFF. Looking up the rest from reference TRBV19 and TRBJ1-1 gives the full variable domain: DGGITQSPKYLFRKEGQNVTLSCEQNLNHDAMYWYRQDPGQGLRLIYYSQIVNDFQKGDIAEGYSVSREKKESFPLTVTSAQKNPTAFYLCASIPTGESTEAFFGQGTRLTVV.

CDR3 protein: CASSLGQYDEKLFF. CDR3 DNA, as far as it was read: TGCGCCAGCAGCTTGGGCCAGTATGATGAAAAA. V gene TRBV5-1 combines with J gene TRBJ1-4; D unclear. The CDR3 end lies 3 residues beyond the end of the read and is filled in from the germline J gene. The germline V gene encodes CDR1 SGHRS and CDR2 YFSETQ. CDR3 length: 14 residues. V was pared by 0 bases and J by 6 bases, with 9 bases between.

On this clone itself: The sequenced fragment ends 3 residues before the CDR3 boundary, so the rest is inferred from the germline J gene. The chain couples TRBV4-2 to TRBJ2-1; D is undetermined. The V end was cut by 0 bases, the J end by 5 bases, with 14 bases between. CDR1 and CDR2 (germline): LGHNA, YNFKEQ. This CDR3 is built from 16 residues. Here the CDR3 reads CASSQEYQRLNNEQFF. The CDR3 bases that were read are TGTGCCAGCAGCCAAGAATACCAGAGGCTCAACAATGAG.

The CDR3 sequence: CASSEYIREDQPQHF. The part of the CDR3 DNA that was read is TGTGCCAGCAGTGAATATATCAGGGAGGATCAGCCC. The V gene is TRBV2, the J gene TRBJ1-5; D may be TRBD1 (5 bases). The read terminates 3 residues before the CDR3 end, so the remaining end is supplied by the germline J gene. V was clipped by 2 bases and J by 5 bases, with 13 bases between them. The germline V gene has CDR1 SNHLY and CDR2 FYNNEI. The CDR3 runs to 15 residues.

The sequenced part of the CDR3 DNA is TGTGCCAGCAGCCCAGCGGACAGGGCAAATTCACCC. Protein: CASSPADRANSP. The full-length CDR3 reads as CASSPADRANSPLHF. The chain is built from TRBV7-9 and TRBJ1-6; 8 bases line up with TRBD1. The read terminates 3 residues ahead of where the CDR3 ends, so the germline J gene completes it. The trim removed 5 bases at V and 7 bases at J, leaving 7 bases unmatched. Germline CDR1 SEHNR, CDR2 FQNEAQ (reference sequence). The CDR3 spans 15 residues. Full variable domain (outside the CDR3, taken from reference TRBV7-9 and TRBJ1-6): DTGVSQNPRHKITKRGQNVTFRCDPISEHNRLYWYRQTLGQGPEFLTYFQNEAQLEKSRLLSDRFSAERPKGSFSTLEIQRTEQGDSAMYLCASSPADRANSPLHFGNGTRLTVT.

To note about this clone: The read terminates 3 residues before the CDR3 end, so the remaining end is supplied by the germline J gene. The chain employs TRBV19 and TRBJ2-3; TRBD2 matches at 8 bases. CDR1 and CDR2 from the germline V gene are LNHDA and SQIVND (reference sequence). CDR3 size: 15 residues. The ends lost 7 bases at V and 2 bases at J; junction bases unmatched: 8. The sequenced CDR3 bases are TGTGCCAGTACCCAAAACGGGGGGGACACAGATACG. Its translation: CASTQNGGDTDT. The whole CDR3 sequence is CASTQNGGDTDTQYF.